The 22 T cell receptor beta chains below were found in one sample sequenced in a study of T-cell memory formation after mild COVID-19. TCRdb itself ran the 5' RACE reads through MiXCR, one entry per CDR3 protein. This sample has some 200,000 distinct CDR3 sequences, with just over 9.5% found just once. Input material: PBMCs or a T cell subset sorted from them (not recorded which). The receptors shown here come from a man aged 18 to 35 who had mild COVID-19 (a few samples of this study predate the infection). Cell type and time point are not known.

Concerning this clonotype: One base away lies a much larger clone, so this may be a sequencing read error. In DNA form, the CDR3 reads TGCGCCAGCAGCACGGGTGTCGACCTTGGAGTTGAGCAGTTCTTC. It encodes CASSTGVDLGVEQFF. The gene calls are TRBV5-1 and TRBJ2-1; D unresolved. Germline values: CDR1 SGHRS, CDR2 YFSETQ. The CDR3 covers 15 residues. Between the trimmed V and J ends, which lost 4 bases and 9 bases, there was a span of 20 bases.

There are many counts of this clonotype. The missing conserved phenylalanine or tryptophan at the end of this CDR3 makes a read error likely. No DNA is shown, since the ends of the CDR3 on it are uncertain; the CDR3 is the one TCRdb lists. The chain joins TRBV29-1 to TRBJ1-1. The germline V gene has CDR1 SQVTM and CDR2 ANQGSEA. The CDR3 numbers 8 amino acids, ends counted. The CDR3 loop is CSVEGRPI.

V gene TRBV5-4 combines with J gene TRBJ1-1; D remains ambiguous. The CDR3 is 13 amino acids. CDR1 is SGHNT and CDR2 is YYREEE in the germline V gene (reference sequence). V lost 1 base and J 2 bases, leaving 6 bases between the germline ends. CDR3 amino acids: CASSLSANTEAFF. CDR3 bases: TGTGCCAGCAGCTTGTCAGCCAACACTGAAGCTTTCTTT.

This chain links TRBV20-1 with TRBJ2-1; 8 bases align to TRBD2. This CDR3 comprises 13 residues. Looked up from germline, CDR1 is DFQATT and CDR2 is SNEGSKA (reference sequence). The trim removed 3 bases at V and 7 bases at J, leaving 5 bases unmatched. CDR3 amino acids: CSASGGALNEQFF. In DNA, the CDR3 is TGCAGTGCTAGCGGGGGGGCCCTGAATGAGCAGTTCTTC.

The J gene is TRBJ2-7, the V gene TRBV4-2, with D possibly matching TRBD1 (6 bases). CDR1 and CDR2 from the germline V gene are LGHNA and YNFKEQ. The V gene lost 4 bases and the J gene lost 0 bases, with 16 bases spanning the gap. This CDR3 spans 16 amino acids. The CDR3 DNA reads TGTGCCAGCAGCCCCGCACAGGGATCCAGCTCCTACGAGCAGTACTTC. Encoded protein: CASSPAQGSSSYEQYF.

V is TRBV6-4 and J is TRBJ2-3, with TRBD1 as a possible D gene (7 bases). This CDR3 region has 15 residues. V lost 3 bases and J lost 1, with 11 bases in between. Per the germline V gene, CDR1 is MRHNA and CDR2 is SNTAGT. The CDR3 coding sequence is TGTGCCAGCAGTGAGCAGGGGGAGGGCACAGATACGCAGTATTTT. As protein: CASSEQGEGTDTQYF.

This clonotype was recorded at least ten times. The J gene is TRBJ1-2, the V gene TRBV20-1; tentatively, D is TRBD1 (5 bases). V was pared by 2 bases and J by 0 bases, with 7 bases between. This CDR3 spans 13 amino acids. Germline CDR1 and CDR2: DFQATT and SNEGSKA (reference sequence). CDR3 region: CSARSGANYGYTF. CDR3 DNA: TGCAGTGCTAGATCGGGGGCTAACTATGGCTACACCTTC.

This clonotype was detected only once. The rearrangement joins TRBV2 to TRBJ1-2; D is unclear. CDR3 size: 15 residues. CDR1 is SNHLY and CDR2 is FYNNEI in the germline V gene. Trimming removed 3 bases at V and 8 bases at J, with 19 bases between. The CDR3 DNA reads as TGTGCCAGCAGTGAGAATTGGCAGGCCGGCGGAGGCTACACCTTC. Its translation is CASSENWQAGGGYTF.

This chain joins TRBV5-1 and TRBJ2-7; 9 positions match TRBD1. Germline CDR1 SGHRS, CDR2 YFSETQ. With V trimmed by 0 bases and J by 5 bases, 12 bases remained unmatched. This CDR3 contains 17 residues. The CDR3 nucleotides are TGCGCCAGCAGCTTGGCGTGTTCAGGACAGGGGATTAACGAGCAGTACGTC. Translating it yields CASSLACSGQGINEQYV.

This clonotype was picked up a small number of times. The chain recombines TRBV5-1 with TRBJ2-6; D might be TRBD1 (6 bases). Germline CDR1 and CDR2: SGHRS and YFSETQ. V lost 3 bases to trimming and J lost 0 bases, with 13 bases between them. The CDR3 totals 17 residues. The CDR3 reads CASSSTGVTSGANVLTF. The CDR3 DNA follows: TGCGCCAGCAGCTCGACAGGAGTGACCTCTGGGGCCAACGTCCTGACTTTC.

The V call is TRBV5-8, the J call TRBJ2-1; D call uncertain. Germline V gene lookup returns CDR1 SGHTS and CDR2 YDEGEE. The CDR3 length is 15 residues. Trimming cost V 4 bases and J 4 bases, with 15 bases left between them. CDR3 bases: TGTGCCAGCAGCCCCGGTCCCTCCATGTACAATGAGCAGTTCTTC. The encoded protein is CASSPGPSMYNEQFF.

In its sample, this clonotype was seen a few times. V gene TRBV20-1 combines with J gene TRBJ2-7; tentative D call: TRBD1 (5 bases). Germline loops: CDR1 DFQATT, CDR2 SNEGSKA (reference sequence). The CDR3 runs 12 residues. V was shortened by 2 bases and J by 3 bases, with 8 bases between the two germline ends. CDR3 sequence: CSARTGHYEQYV. The CDR3 DNA is TGCAGTGCTAGAACAGGACACTACGAGCAGTACGTC.

The chain recombines TRBV29-1 with TRBJ2-3; the match to TRBD2 covers 10 bases. Germline CDR1 is SQVTM and CDR2 is ANQGSEA. With V trimmed by 5 bases and J by 1 base, 3 bases remained unmatched. The CDR3 is made up of 14 amino acids. In DNA, the CDR3 is TGCAGCGTTTCCGGGACTAGCGGCACAGATACGCAGTATTTT. Translation gives CSVSGTSGTDTQYF.

The chain joins TRBV20-1 to TRBJ2-7; either TRBD1 or TRBD2 may supply D (6 bases each). Looked up from germline, CDR1 is DFQATT and CDR2 is SNEGSKA (reference sequence). V dropped 5 bases and J dropped 7 bases, with 24 bases sitting between them. This CDR3 has 15 residues. The CDR3: CSASDVGGQTGEQYF. The CDR3 coding sequence is TGCAGTGCTTCCGATGTGGGGGGCCAAACAGGGGAGCAGTACTTC.

This sequence joins TRBV6-1 and TRBJ1-2, with 8 bases lining up with TRBD1. This CDR3 is 16 amino acids long. Germline V gene lookup returns CDR1 MNHNS and CDR2 SASEGT. The junction had 6 bases not matched to a gene; V was cut back by 2 bases and J by 1 base. The CDR3 DNA reads TGTGCCAGCAGTGAAATCAGACAGGGGAGTAACTATGGCTACACCTTC. Protein sequence: CASSEIRQGSNYGYTF.

The chain employs TRBV6-5 and TRBJ2-3; D may be TRBD2 (5 bases). Trimming removed 6 bases at V and 4 bases at J, with 17 bases between. Per germline, CDR1 MNHEY and CDR2 SVGAGI. CDR3 length: 15 residues. CDR3 amino acids: CASSSPAGSPDTQYF. As DNA, the CDR3 is TGTGCCAGCAGCTCCCCCGCGGGTAGTCCAGATACGCAGTATTTT.

The CDR3 is CASSQEGGEQYV. The CDR3 nucleotides read TGTGCCAGCAGCCAAGAGGGTGGCGAGCAGTACGTC. The chain uses TRBV3-1 and TRBJ2-7; D uncertain. Germline lookup yields CDR1 LGHDT and CDR2 YNNKEL (reference sequence). The V gene lost 0 bases and the J gene lost 6 bases, with 6 bases spanning the gap. The CDR3 covers 12 residues.

The sample holds many counts of this clonotype. The chain combines TRBV5-6 with TRBJ1-5; D unclear. Trimming removed 2 bases at V and 3 bases at J, with 9 bases between. Germline V CDR1 and CDR2: SGHDT, YYEEEE. This CDR3 comprises 14 residues. CDR3 amino acids: CASSFSTNNQPQHF. DNA for the CDR3: TGTGCCAGCAGCTTTAGTACAAACAATCAGCCCCAGCATTTT.

V is TRBV5-1 and J is TRBJ2-5, with 12 positions matching TRBD2. The CDR3 is 16 residues long. The germline V gene encodes CDR1 SGHRS and CDR2 YFSETQ. With V trimmed by 3 bases and J by 0 bases, 3 bases remained unmatched. DNA for the CDR3: TGCGCCAGCAGCTCGACTAGCGGGGGCTACCAAGAGACCCAGTACTTC. It yields the protein CASSSTSGGYQETQYF.

The chain carries TRBV4-3 and TRBJ1-4; no clear D gene. The CDR3 runs to 16 residues. CDR1 and CDR2 from the germline V gene are LGHNA and YSLEER. Deletions cut 0 bases from V and 8 bases from J, with 16 bases between. The CDR3 region has the DNA TGCGCCAGCAGCCAAGAGGGTGGGCCGAGAGGGGAAAAACTGTTTTTT. Its translation: CASSQEGGPRGEKLFF.

This clonotype was counted a single time. This rearrangement joins TRBV20-1 to TRBJ1-1, with D uncertain. With 5 bases removed from V and 8 bases from J, the gap between germline ends came to 15 bases. The CDR3 length is 12 residues. Germline CDR1 DFQATT, CDR2 SNEGSKA (reference sequence). CDR3 in DNA: TGCAGTGCTCTGGACCCCTCACGAGAAGCTTTCTTT. It specifies CSALDPSREAFF.

The chain joins TRBV5-4 to TRBJ2-3; D is perhaps TRBD1 (7 bases). The germline gives CDR1 SGHNT, CDR2 YYREEE (reference sequence). The CDR3 totals 13 residues. Between the trimmed V and J ends, which lost 4 bases and 10 bases, there was a span of 16 bases. The CDR3 bases are TGTGCCAGCAGCCAGGGGGGCAGGGAGGCGCAGTATTTT. Encoded protein: CASSQGGREAQYF.